The source of this T cell receptor beta chain is a study of early T cells in non-severe SARS-CoV-2 infection. The CDR3 spans 17 residues. Trimming removed 11 bases from V and 0 bases from J; junction bases left unmatched: 11. Germline-derived CDR1 and CDR2 are ENHRY and SYGVKD. Individual cDNA molecules received unique molecular identifiers during library preparation. TCRdb called the 5' RACE reads again in MiXCR, with one record for every CDR3 protein. This table holds tens of thousands of distinct CDR3 sequences, approximately 6% found once. In this sample, this clonotype turned up many times. Its target is not known. Findings and caveats of the study: Anti-spike CD8 responses were favored in VDJdb matching, and private and CD4 specificities were missed.

Sequenced: whole blood. The V call is TRBV10-3, the J call TRBJ2-6; 9 bases map to TRBD1. This TCR derives from an adult who was a healthcare worker with PCR-confirmed SARS-CoV-2 infection or an uninfected control (not recorded which). The CDR3 nucleotides read TGTGCCTCTAACCGGGGGACAGGGCCCTCTGGGGCCAACGTCCTGACTTTC. This sequence encodes CASNRGTGPSGANVLTF.